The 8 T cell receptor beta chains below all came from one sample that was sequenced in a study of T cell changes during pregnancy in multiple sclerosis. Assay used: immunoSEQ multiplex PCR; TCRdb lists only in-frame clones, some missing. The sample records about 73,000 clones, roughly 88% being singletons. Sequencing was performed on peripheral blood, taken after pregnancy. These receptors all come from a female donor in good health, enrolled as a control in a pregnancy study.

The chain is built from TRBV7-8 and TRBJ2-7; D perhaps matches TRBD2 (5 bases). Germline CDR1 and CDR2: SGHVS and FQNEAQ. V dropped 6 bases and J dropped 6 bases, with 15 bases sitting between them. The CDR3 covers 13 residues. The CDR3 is CASSRDPGSEQYF. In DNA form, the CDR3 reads TGTGCCAGCAGTCGGGATCCCGGATCCGAGCAGTACTTC.

CDR3 DNA sequence: TGTGCCAGCAGCAAACAGACAGTGAACACTGAAGCTTTCTTT. Its protein is CASSKQTVNTEAFF. V and J are TRBV7-2 and TRBJ1-1, with D possibly being TRBD1 (5 bases). Trimming left V 5 bases short and J 0 bases short, with 10 bases between. The germline CDR1 and CDR2 sequences are SGHTA and FQGNSA. The CDR3 is made up of 14 amino acids.

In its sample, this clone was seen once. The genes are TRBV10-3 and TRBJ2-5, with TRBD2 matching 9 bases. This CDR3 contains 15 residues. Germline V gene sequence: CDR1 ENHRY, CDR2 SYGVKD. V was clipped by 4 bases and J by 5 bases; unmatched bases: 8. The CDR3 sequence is CAISGTSLAGETQYF. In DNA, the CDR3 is TGTGCCATCAGTGGGACCTCGCTAGCGGGGGAGACCCAGTACTTC.

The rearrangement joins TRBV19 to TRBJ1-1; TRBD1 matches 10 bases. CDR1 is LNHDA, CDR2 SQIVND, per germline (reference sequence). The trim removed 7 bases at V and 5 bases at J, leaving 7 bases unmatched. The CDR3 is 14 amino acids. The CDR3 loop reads CASKNGQGGTEAFF. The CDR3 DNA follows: TGTGCCAGTAAAAACGGACAGGGGGGGACTGAAGCTTTCTTT.

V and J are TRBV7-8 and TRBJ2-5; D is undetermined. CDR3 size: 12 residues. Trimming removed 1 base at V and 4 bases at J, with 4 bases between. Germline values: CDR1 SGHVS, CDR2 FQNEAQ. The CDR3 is CASSLDRETQYF. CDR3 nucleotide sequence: TGTGCCAGCAGCTTAGACAGAGAGACCCAGTACTTC.

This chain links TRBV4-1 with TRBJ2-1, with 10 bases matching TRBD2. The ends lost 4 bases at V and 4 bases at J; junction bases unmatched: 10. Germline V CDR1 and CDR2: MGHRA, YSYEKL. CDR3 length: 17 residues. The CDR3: CASSPYSLAGVYNEQFF. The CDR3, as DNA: TGCGCCAGCAGCCCTTACTCGCTAGCGGGGGTGTACAATGAGCAGTTCTTC.

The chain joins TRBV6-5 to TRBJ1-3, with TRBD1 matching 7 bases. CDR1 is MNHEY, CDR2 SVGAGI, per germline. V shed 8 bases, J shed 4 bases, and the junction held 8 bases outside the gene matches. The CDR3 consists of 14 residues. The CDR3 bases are TGTGCCAGCTATCGACAGGGAATCGGAAACACCATATATTTT. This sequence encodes CASYRQGIGNTIYF.

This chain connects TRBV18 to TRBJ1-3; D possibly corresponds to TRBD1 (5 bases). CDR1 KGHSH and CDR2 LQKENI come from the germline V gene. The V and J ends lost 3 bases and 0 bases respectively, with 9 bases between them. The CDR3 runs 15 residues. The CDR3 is CASSPGGSSGNTIYF. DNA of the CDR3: TGTGCCAGCTCACCGGGGGGGAGCTCTGGAAACACCATATATTTT.